The 25 T cell receptor beta chains given below trace back to one sample, sequenced in a study of OX40 agonist ivuxolimab in advanced cancers. Method: immunoSEQ multiplex PCR; TCRdb's copy keeps in-frame clones and lacks some. The sample consists of some 17,000 clones, under 85% of them appearing once. This material consisted of CD4+ or CD8+ T cells sorted from blood, taken in a trial of the OX40 agonist ivuxolimab. These receptors were taken from an adult with an advanced solid tumor such as melanoma, head and neck, liver or kidney cancer.

V gene TRBV4-3 combines with J gene TRBJ2-3, with 9 bases matching TRBD2. Germline CDR1 is LGHNA and CDR2 is YSLEER. This CDR3 is built from 15 residues. With 1 base clipped from V and 4 bases from J, the junction kept 3 bases outside the gene matches. CDR3 residues: CASSQGLAVADTQYF. As DNA, the CDR3 is TGCGCCAGCAGCCAAGGACTAGCGGTCGCAGATACGCAGTATTTT.

The chain recombines TRBV29-1 with TRBJ2-5; 9 nucleotides line up with TRBD2. The junction had 4 bases not matched to a gene; V was cut back by 3 bases and J by 2 bases. Germline V gene lookup returns CDR1 SQVTM and CDR2 ANQGSEA. The CDR3 totals 14 residues. CDR3 amino acids: CSVEGLAGQETQYF. DNA of the CDR3: TGCAGCGTTGAGGGGCTAGCGGGGCAAGAGACCCAGTACTTC.

V is TRBV27 and J is TRBJ2-1, with D possibly being TRBD2 (7 bases). Germline V gene lookup returns CDR1 MNHEY and CDR2 SMNVEV (reference sequence). There are 21 residues in the CDR3. The V and J ends lost 2 bases and 7 bases respectively, with 33 bases between them. The DNA for the CDR3 is TGTGCCAGCAGTTTAAACCCAGAGTTGGCGGTCTTAGGGGGGGCGGGGAATGAGCAGTTCTTC. The encoded protein is CASSLNPELAVLGGAGNEQFF.

This clone was seen a handful of times. The V gene is TRBV4-1, the J gene TRBJ2-1, with D perhaps TRBD2 (7 bases). The CDR3 runs to 16 residues. Germline-derived CDR1 and CDR2 are MGHRA and YSYEKL. V lost 4 bases to trimming and J lost 0 bases, with 13 bases between them. The DNA for the CDR3 is TGCGCCAGCAGCCGGGGGGGGCGGGACTCCTACAATGAGCAGTTCTTC. Translation gives CASSRGGRDSYNEQFF.

V gene TRBV7-9 combines with J gene TRBJ2-7; perhaps TRBD2 as D (5 bases). The CDR3 loop spans 14 amino acids. Germline-derived CDR1 and CDR2 are SEHNR and FQNEAQ (reference sequence). V was cut by 1 base and J by 6 bases, with 13 bases left in between. The CDR3 is CASSLEHEGFEQYF. CDR3 DNA: TGTGCCAGCAGCTTAGAACACGAGGGTTTCGAGCAGTACTTC.

The genes are TRBV5-4 and TRBJ2-7; maybe TRBD2 (5 bases). There are 13 residues in the CDR3. Germline assignment: CDR1 SGHNT and CDR2 YYREEE (reference sequence). Trimming removed 0 bases from V and 3 bases from J, with 7 bases in between. CDR3 nucleotide sequence: TGTGCCAGCAGCTTGGCTCGGGACTACGAGCAGTACTTC. Translating it yields CASSLARDYEQYF.

The genes are TRBV6-1 and TRBJ1-3, with TRBD1 as a possible D gene (6 bases). Per germline, CDR1 MNHNS and CDR2 SASEGT. Trimming removed 2 bases from V and 1 base from J, with 21 bases in between. The CDR3 covers 19 residues. CDR3 in DNA: TGTGCCAGCAGTGAAAGGAGACAGGCCTATCAACTTTCTGGAAACACCATATATTTT. Encoded protein: CASSERRQAYQLSGNTIYF.

This clone is a singleton in its sample. The chain links TRBV13 to TRBJ2-3; possibly TRBD2 for D (6 bases). The CDR3 runs to 15 residues. V was shortened by 5 bases and J by 4 bases, with 16 bases between the two germline ends. The germline CDR1 and CDR2 sequences are PRHDT and FYEKMQ (reference sequence). This CDR3 reads CASSPRLVGADTQYF. The CDR3 DNA follows: TGTGCCAGCAGCCCACGACTAGTCGGAGCAGATACGCAGTATTTT.

The rearrangement links TRBV5-1 to TRBJ1-2; D possibly corresponds to TRBD1 (6 bases). Trimming stripped 4 bases from V and 6 bases from J, with 25 bases between. CDR1 and CDR2 (germline): SGHRS, YFSETQ. The CDR3 length is 17 residues. CDR3 nucleotide sequence: TGCGCCAGCAGCCGAATTTCCTCTCAGGGGTTTTTACATGGCTACACCTTC. This gives the protein CASSRISSQGFLHGYTF.

The J gene is TRBJ1-2, the V gene TRBV6-1; D unclear. The V and J ends lost 2 bases and 6 bases respectively, with 10 bases between them. The CDR3 has 13 residues. Germline CDR1 and CDR2: MNHNS and SASEGT. The CDR3 DNA reads as TGTGCCAGCAGTGAAAAAGTAGTACATGGCTACACCTTC. It yields the protein CASSEKVVHGYTF.

This sequence joins TRBV30 and TRBJ2-2; no clear D gene. From germline, CDR1 is GTSNPN and CDR2 SVGIG (reference sequence). CDR3 length: 11 amino acids. V lost 0 bases to trimming and J lost 8 bases, with 4 bases between them. The CDR3 is CAWSVPGELFF. The CDR3 coding sequence is TGTGCCTGGAGTGTACCTGGGGAGCTGTTTTTT.

The chain is built from TRBV4-3 and TRBJ2-7; 7 bases align to TRBD2. V was clipped by 1 base and J by 6 bases; unmatched bases: 12. The CDR3 has 16 amino acids. Germline CDR1 LGHNA, CDR2 YSLEER. The CDR3 here is CASSQGLAEPDGEQYF. The CDR3 nucleotides are TGCGCCAGCAGCCAAGGGCTAGCGGAGCCGGATGGCGAGCAGTACTTC.

This chain joins TRBV9 and TRBJ2-3, with D maybe TRBD2 (6 bases). CDR1 SGDLS and CDR2 YYNGEE come from the germline V gene. V gave up 7 bases and J gave up 6 bases, with 18 bases separating them. The CDR3 runs 14 residues. The CDR3 loop reads CASQRAGGVDTQYF. The CDR3 nucleotides read TGTGCCAGCCAAAGAGCGGGTGGCGTGGATACGCAGTATTTT.

A remark on this clone: Germline and junction disagree at one end, which may indicate a read error. The rearrangement joins TRBV6-5 to TRBJ2-7; 10 bases are a match to TRBD2. The CDR3 runs 13 residues. CDR1 MNHEY and CDR2 SVGAGI come from the germline V gene. The CDR3 protein is CASHSGRWYEQHF. The CDR3, as DNA: TGTGCCAGCCATAGCGGGAGGTGGTACGAGCAGCACTTC.

There are a few counts of this clone. V and J are TRBV27 and TRBJ2-1; maybe TRBD2 (5 bases). V was cut by 6 bases and J by 0 bases, with 9 bases left in between. Germline CDR1 MNHEY, CDR2 SMNVEV (reference sequence). The CDR3 is 14 residues long. The CDR3 sequence is CASSSGSSYNEQFF. The CDR3 DNA reads TGTGCCAGCAGCAGCGGTAGCTCCTACAATGAGCAGTTCTTC.

CDR3 DNA sequence: TGTGCCAGCAGCGTTTACGGGACCTACAATGAGCAGTTCTTC. The encoded protein is CASSVYGTYNEQFF. The chain couples TRBV9 to TRBJ2-1; D is perhaps TRBD2 (5 bases). The V gene lost 2 bases and the J gene lost 2 bases, with 8 bases spanning the gap. CDR3 length: 14 residues. Germline V gives CDR1 SGDLS, CDR2 YYNGEE.

The chain employs TRBV29-1 and TRBJ2-7; D possibly corresponds to TRBD2 (5 bases). The germline gives CDR1 SQVTM, CDR2 ANQGSEA. The CDR3 extends over 15 amino acids. Trimming stripped 0 bases from V and 4 bases from J, with 16 bases between. The CDR3 nucleotides read TGCAGCGTTGAAGAGCCCGACCGGGGTACTTACGAGCAGTACTTC. It is translated as CSVEEPDRGTYEQYF.

The rearrangement links TRBV6-5 to TRBJ2-2; maybe TRBD2 (7 bases). Between the trimmed V and J ends, which lost 8 bases and 5 bases, there was a span of 18 bases. The CDR3 has 15 residues. Germline CDR1 MNHEY, CDR2 SVGAGI. The CDR3 bases are TGTGCCAGCCCTAGGGGGGGGTTATGGACCGGGGAGCTGTTTTTT. Amino acid sequence: CASPRGGLWTGELFF.

By share, this clone ranks as medium-sized (0.01 to 0.1%). The chain links TRBV19 to TRBJ2-7; D remains unclear. V lost 7 bases to trimming and J lost 5 bases, with 9 bases between them. The CDR3 has 11 residues. Germline CDR1 and CDR2: LNHDA and SQIVND (reference sequence). The CDR3 loop is CASISSHEQYF. The CDR3 DNA sequence: TGTGCCAGTATTAGTAGCCACGAGCAGTACTTC.

This chain links TRBV9 with TRBJ1-2; TRBD1 is a possible D gene (5 bases). From germline, CDR1 is SGDLS and CDR2 YYNGEE. The CDR3 contains 11 residues. V was shortened by 8 bases and J by 3 bases, with 8 bases between the two germline ends. The CDR3 loop is CASGTDYGYTF. In nucleotides, the CDR3 is TGTGCCAGTGGGACGGACTATGGCTACACCTTC.

V gene TRBV5-5 combines with J gene TRBJ2-5; D remains ambiguous. Trimming shortened V by 1 base and J by 4 bases, and 23 bases separated the two germline ends. The CDR3 extends over 18 amino acids. Germline CDR1 is SGHKS and CDR2 is YYEKEE (reference sequence). CDR3: CASSLIPDWASQSETQYF. CDR3 sequence (DNA): TGTGCCAGCAGCTTGATACCGGATTGGGCCTCCCAGTCAGAGACCCAGTACTTC.

The chain is built from TRBV7-2 and TRBJ1-6, with D possibly TRBD1 on 6 matching bases. CDR1 is SGHTA and CDR2 is FQGNSA in the germline V gene. The CDR3 is 17 amino acids. V dropped 4 bases and J dropped 4 bases, with 17 bases sitting between them. This CDR3 is CASSSRRGIQYNSPLHF. The CDR3 nucleotides read TGTGCCAGCAGCTCACGCAGGGGAATACAGTATAATTCACCCCTCCACTTT.

The J gene is TRBJ1-5, the V gene TRBV13, with D maybe TRBD1 (6 bases). This CDR3 comprises 17 residues. Trimming cost V 3 bases and J 2 bases, with 17 bases left between them. Germline values: CDR1 PRHDT, CDR2 FYEKMQ (reference sequence). CDR3: CASSFRQVGDGNQPQHF. The CDR3 region has the DNA TGTGCCAGCAGCTTCCGACAGGTGGGGGATGGCAATCAGCCCCAGCATTTT.

The chain couples TRBV28 to TRBJ2-1; D ambiguous. V shed 2 bases and J shed 0 bases, with 2 bases lying between them. Germline-derived CDR1 and CDR2 are MDHEN and SYDVKM. The length of the CDR3 is 13 residues. In DNA, the CDR3 is TGTGCCAGCAGTTTAAGCTCCTACAATGAGCAGTTCTTC. Translated: CASSLSSYNEQFF.

This chain connects TRBV4-1 to TRBJ2-1; D is undetermined. There are 16 residues in the CDR3. CDR1 MGHRA and CDR2 YSYEKL come from the germline V gene. The V end lost 4 bases, the J end lost 2 bases, and 15 bases lay between the germline ends. The DNA of the CDR3 is TGCGCCAGCAGCCCGGCGGCTAGAGTCCCCTACAATGAGCAGTTCTTC. Protein product: CASSPAARVPYNEQFF.